A selection of T cell receptor beta chains follows, all from one sample in a study of T cell responses to AZD1222 COVID-19 vaccine. Some clones are missing from TCRdb's copy, which holds only in-frame ones; the method was immunoSEQ multiplex PCR. The sample lists 95,000 to 100,000 clones; more than 85% were seen once. The sample consisted of peripheral blood, taken 28 days after the second AZD1222 dose. The receptors originated from an adult who received the AZD1222 COVID-19 vaccine. Both conserved end residues are part of each CDR3. D genes are given only for firm matches. Only some rows state a clone size, as once, few, many or a class for expanded clones.

clone_size | j_call | d_call | v_call | cdr3_aa | cdr3_nt
NA | TRBJ2-7 | NA | TRBV5-6 | CASSLGNSYEQYF | TGTGCCAGCAGCTTAGGTAACTCCTACGAGCAGTACTTC
NA | TRBJ2-1 | TRBD1 | TRBV28 | CASKKDRDYNEQFF | TGTGCCAGCAAAAAGGACAGGGACTACAATGAGCAGTTCTTC
NA | TRBJ2-4 | TRBD2 | TRBV2 | CASRGLALAKNIQYF | TGTGCCAGCAGGGGACTAGCGCTAGCCAAAAACATTCAGTACTTC
NA | TRBJ2-1 | TRBD2 | TRBV6-6 | CASRTTSGRAGEQFF | TGTGCCAGCAGGACCACTAGCGGGAGGGCGGGTGAGCAGTTCTTC
NA | TRBJ1-1 | TRBD1 | TRBV15 | CATSRGQGRTEAFF | TGTGCCACCAGCAGAGGACAGGGCCGGACTGAAGCTTTCTTT
NA | TRBJ2-3 | TRBD2 | TRBV29-1 | CSAPGGGFFADTQYF | TGCAGCGCCCCGGGAGGAGGGTTTTTCGCAGATACGCAGTATTTT
NA | TRBJ2-7 | NA | TRBV28 | CASSLQTGEQYF | TGTGCCAGCAGTTTACAAACAGGCGAGCAGTACTTC
once | TRBJ1-2 | NA | TRBV6-5 | CASRARDRYTF | TGTGCCAGCAGAGCCCGGGACCGCTACACCTTC
few | TRBJ1-1 | NA | TRBV28 | CASSSRFEAFF | TGTGCCAGCAGTTCTAGATTTGAAGCTTTCTTT
NA | TRBJ2-3 | NA | TRBV24-1 | CATGDMEADTQYF | TGTGCCACCGGAGACATGGAAGCAGATACGCAGTATTTT